Shown below are 5 T cell receptor beta chains from a single sample sequenced in a study of T-cell memory formation after mild COVID-19. Using its own MiXCR run on the 5' RACE reads, TCRdb lists one record per CDR3 protein. The table has 55,000 to 80,000 distinct CDR3 sequences, about 9.4% seen once. Sequenced input: PBMCs or a T cell subset sorted from them (not recorded which). The source is a man aged 18 to 29 who had mild COVID-19 (a few samples of this study predate the infection). Cell type and time point are not known.

Ten or more counts support this clonotype. The J gene is TRBJ2-1, the V gene TRBV5-1; TRBD2 agrees at 11 bases. CDR1 is SGHRS, CDR2 YFSETQ, per germline. The CDR3 runs to 17 residues. Germline trimming cut 2 bases from V and 1 base from J; bases unmatched to any gene: 5. CDR3 sequence reads: CASSFSSGGTSYNEQFF. Here the CDR3 DNA reads TGCGCCAGCAGCTTTTCTAGCGGGGGGACGTCCTACAATGAGCAGTTCTTC.

In this sample, this clonotype turned up many times. The chain couples TRBV5-1 to TRBJ2-1; D perhaps matches TRBD1 (6 bases). CDR3 length: 15 amino acids. Trimming removed 0 bases at V and 0 bases at J, with 7 bases between. Germline V gene sequence: CDR1 SGHRS, CDR2 YFSETQ. CDR3 nucleotides: TGCGCCAGCAGCTTGGAGGGGGACTCCTACAATGAGCAGTTCTTC. It yields the protein CASSLEGDSYNEQFF.

This chain links TRBV9 with TRBJ2-1; 11 bases fit TRBD1. The CDR3 loop spans 15 amino acids. J gave up 9 bases and V 0 bases, and 5 bases lay outside the gene matches. Germline CDR1 reads SGDLS; CDR2 reads YYNGEE. The CDR3: CASSVGGTGGGEQFF. For the CDR3, the DNA is TGTGCCAGCAGCGTAGGTGGGACAGGGGGAGGTGAGCAGTTCTTC.

V is TRBV29-1 and J is TRBJ2-6, with unresolved D. Looked up from germline, CDR1 is SQVTM and CDR2 is ANQGSEA. The CDR3 loop spans 14 amino acids. Trimming removed 6 bases at V and 0 bases at J, with 9 bases between. Here the CDR3 reads CSVSQNSGANVLTF. The CDR3 region has the DNA TGCAGCGTCTCACAGAACTCTGGGGCCAACGTCCTGACTTTC.

Ten or more counts support this clonotype. The chain carries TRBV7-2 and TRBJ2-7, with D perhaps TRBD2 (7 bases). V lost 5 bases and J lost 7, with 21 bases in between. There are 15 residues in the CDR3. Germline CDR1 SGHTA, CDR2 FQGNSA. This CDR3 reads CASSTRLRGAGEQYF. For the CDR3, the DNA is TGTGCCAGCAGCACTCGGCTACGGGGGGCGGGTGAGCAGTACTTC.